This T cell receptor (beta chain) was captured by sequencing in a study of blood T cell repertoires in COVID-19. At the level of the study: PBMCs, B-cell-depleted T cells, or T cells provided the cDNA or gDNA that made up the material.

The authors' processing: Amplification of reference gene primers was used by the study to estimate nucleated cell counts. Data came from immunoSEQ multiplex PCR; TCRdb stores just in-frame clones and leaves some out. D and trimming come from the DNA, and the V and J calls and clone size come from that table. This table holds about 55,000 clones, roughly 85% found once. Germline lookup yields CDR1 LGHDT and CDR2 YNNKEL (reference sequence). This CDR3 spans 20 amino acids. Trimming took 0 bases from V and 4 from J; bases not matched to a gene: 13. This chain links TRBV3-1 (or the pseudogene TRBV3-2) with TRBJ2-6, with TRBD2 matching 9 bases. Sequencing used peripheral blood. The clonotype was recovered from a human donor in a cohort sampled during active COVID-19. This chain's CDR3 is CASSQDRLADYRKGANVLTF. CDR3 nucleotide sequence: TGTGCCAGCAGCCAAGATAGACTAGCGGATTATCGGAAAGGGGCCAACGTCCTGACTTTC.